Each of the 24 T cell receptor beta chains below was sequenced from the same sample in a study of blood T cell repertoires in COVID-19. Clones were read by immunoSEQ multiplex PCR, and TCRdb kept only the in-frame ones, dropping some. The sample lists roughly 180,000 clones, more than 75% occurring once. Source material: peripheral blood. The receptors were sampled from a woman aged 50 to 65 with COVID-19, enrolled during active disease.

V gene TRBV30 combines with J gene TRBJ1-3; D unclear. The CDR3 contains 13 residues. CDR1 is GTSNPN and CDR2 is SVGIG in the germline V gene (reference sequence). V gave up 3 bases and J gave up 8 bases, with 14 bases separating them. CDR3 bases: TGTGCCTGGAGCTTGGGTGTCGAGGACACCATATATTTT. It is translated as CAWSLGVEDTIYF.

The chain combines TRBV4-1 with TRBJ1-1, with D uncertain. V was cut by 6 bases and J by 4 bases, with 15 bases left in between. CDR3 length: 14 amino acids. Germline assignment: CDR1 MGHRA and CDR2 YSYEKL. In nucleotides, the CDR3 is TGCGCCAGCAGAGCCCCCCTGCGCGGCACTGAAGCTTTCTTT. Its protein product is CASRAPLRGTEAFF.

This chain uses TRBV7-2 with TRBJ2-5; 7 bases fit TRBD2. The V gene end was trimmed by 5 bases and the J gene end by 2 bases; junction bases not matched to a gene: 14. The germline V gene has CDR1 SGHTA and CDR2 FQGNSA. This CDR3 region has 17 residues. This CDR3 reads CASSPSGDGGWQETQYF. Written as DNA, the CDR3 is TGTGCCAGCAGCCCCTCGGGTGACGGGGGGTGGCAAGAGACCCAGTACTTC.

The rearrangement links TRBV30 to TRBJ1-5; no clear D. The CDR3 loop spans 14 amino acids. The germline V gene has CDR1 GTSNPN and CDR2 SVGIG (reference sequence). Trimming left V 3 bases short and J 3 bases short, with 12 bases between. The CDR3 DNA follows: TGTGCCTGGAGCCGAGGAGTGAACAATCAGCCCCAGCATTTT. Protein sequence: CAWSRGVNNQPQHF.

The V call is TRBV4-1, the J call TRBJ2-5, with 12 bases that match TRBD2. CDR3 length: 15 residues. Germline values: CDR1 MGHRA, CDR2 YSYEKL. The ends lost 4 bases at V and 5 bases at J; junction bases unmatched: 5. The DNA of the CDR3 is TGCGCCAGCAGCCCCCTAGCGGGGGGGCCCGAGACCCAGTACTTC. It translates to CASSPLAGGPETQYF.

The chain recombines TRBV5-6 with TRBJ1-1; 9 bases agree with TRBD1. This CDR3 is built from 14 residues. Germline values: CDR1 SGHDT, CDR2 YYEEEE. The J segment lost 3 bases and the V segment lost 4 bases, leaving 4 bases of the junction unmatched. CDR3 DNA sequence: TGTGCCAGCAGCGCAGGACAGGGGTACACTGAAGCTTTCTTT. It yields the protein CASSAGQGYTEAFF.

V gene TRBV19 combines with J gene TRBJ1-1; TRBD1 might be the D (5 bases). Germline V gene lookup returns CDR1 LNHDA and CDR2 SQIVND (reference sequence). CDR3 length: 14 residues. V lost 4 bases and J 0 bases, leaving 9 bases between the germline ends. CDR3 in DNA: TGTGCCAGTAGTACATCGACAGTGAACACTGAAGCTTTCTTT. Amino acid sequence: CASSTSTVNTEAFF. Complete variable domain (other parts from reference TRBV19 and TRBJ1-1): DGGITQSPKYLFRKEGQNVTLSCEQNLNHDAMYWYRQDPGQGLRLIYYSQIVNDFQKGDIAEGYSVSREKKESFPLTVTSAQKNPTAFYLCASSTSTVNTEAFFGQGTRLTVV.

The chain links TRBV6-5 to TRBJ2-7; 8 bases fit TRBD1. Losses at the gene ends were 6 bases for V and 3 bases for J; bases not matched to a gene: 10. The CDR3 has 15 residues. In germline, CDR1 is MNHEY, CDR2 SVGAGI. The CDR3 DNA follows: TGTGCCAGCAGGGACAGGGAGTTGGGCAGCTACGAGCAGTACTTC. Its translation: CASRDRELGSYEQYF.

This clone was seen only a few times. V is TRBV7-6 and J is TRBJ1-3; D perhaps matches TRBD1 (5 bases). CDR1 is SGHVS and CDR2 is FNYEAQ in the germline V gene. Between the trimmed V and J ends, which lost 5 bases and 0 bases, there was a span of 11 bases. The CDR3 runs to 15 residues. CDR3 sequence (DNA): TGTGCCAGCAGCCCGGACATTGTCTCTGGAAACACCATATATTTT. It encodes CASSPDIVSGNTIYF.

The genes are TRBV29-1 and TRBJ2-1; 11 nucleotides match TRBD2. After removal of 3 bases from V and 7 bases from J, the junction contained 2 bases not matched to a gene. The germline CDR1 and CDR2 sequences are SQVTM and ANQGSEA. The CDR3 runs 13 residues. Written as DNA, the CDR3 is TGCAGCGTTGACAGACTAGCGGGGAATGAGCAGTTCTTC. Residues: CSVDRLAGNEQFF.

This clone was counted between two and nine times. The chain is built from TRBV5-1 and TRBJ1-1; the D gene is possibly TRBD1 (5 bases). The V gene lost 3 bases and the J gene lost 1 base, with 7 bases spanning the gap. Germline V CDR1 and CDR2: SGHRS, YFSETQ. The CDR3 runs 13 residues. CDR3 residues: CASSSQGNTEAFF. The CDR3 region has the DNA TGCGCCAGCAGCTCGCAGGGGAACACTGAAGCTTTCTTT. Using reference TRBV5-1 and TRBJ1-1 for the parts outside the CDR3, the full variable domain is KAGVTQTPRYLIKTRGQQVTLSCSPISGHRSVSWYQQTPGQGLQFLFEYFSETQRNKGNFPGRFSGRQFSNSRSEMNVSTLELGDSALYLCASSSQGNTEAFFGQGTRLTVV.

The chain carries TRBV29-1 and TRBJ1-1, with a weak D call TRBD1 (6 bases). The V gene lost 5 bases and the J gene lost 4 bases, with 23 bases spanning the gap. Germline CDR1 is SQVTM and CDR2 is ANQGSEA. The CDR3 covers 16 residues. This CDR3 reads CSVTLGGGGLVTEAFF. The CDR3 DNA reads TGCAGCGTTACCCTGGGGGGGGGCGGGTTGGTCACTGAAGCTTTCTTT.

The CDR3 bases are TGTGCCAGCAGCGACCGGACTAGCGGGGTCAATGAGCAGTTCTTC. Its translation: CASSDRTSGVNEQFF. This chain uses TRBV7-9 with TRBJ2-1; 12 bases map to TRBD2. V shed 5 bases, J shed 6 bases, and the junction held 5 bases outside the gene matches. Per the germline V gene, CDR1 is SEHNR and CDR2 is FQNEAQ (reference sequence). The CDR3 is 15 amino acids.

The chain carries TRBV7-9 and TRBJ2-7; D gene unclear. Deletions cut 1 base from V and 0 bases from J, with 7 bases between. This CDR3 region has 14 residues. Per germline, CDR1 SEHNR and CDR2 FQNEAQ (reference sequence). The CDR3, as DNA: TGTGCCAGCAGCTTAGGCGGAGACTCCTACGAGCAGTACTTC. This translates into CASSLGGDSYEQYF.

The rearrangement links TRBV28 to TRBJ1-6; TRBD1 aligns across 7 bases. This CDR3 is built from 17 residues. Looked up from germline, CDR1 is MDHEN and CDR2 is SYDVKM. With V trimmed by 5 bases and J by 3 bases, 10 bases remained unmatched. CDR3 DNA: TGTGCCAGCAGTCGAGGGGCAGGGGGATTCTATAATTCACCCCTCCACTTT. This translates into CASSRGAGGFYNSPLHF.

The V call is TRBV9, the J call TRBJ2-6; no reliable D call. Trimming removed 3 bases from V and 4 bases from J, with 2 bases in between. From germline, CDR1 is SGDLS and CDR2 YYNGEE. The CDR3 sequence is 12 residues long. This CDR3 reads CASSAGANVLTF. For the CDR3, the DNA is TGTGCCAGCAGCGCAGGGGCCAACGTCCTGACTTTC.

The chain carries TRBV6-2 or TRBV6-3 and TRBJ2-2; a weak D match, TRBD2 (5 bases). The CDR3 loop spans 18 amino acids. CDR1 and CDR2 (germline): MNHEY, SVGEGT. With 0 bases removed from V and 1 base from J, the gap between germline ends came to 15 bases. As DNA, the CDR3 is TGTGCCAGCAGTTACTCAAGCAAACTAGGGCTGAACACCGGGGAGCTGTTTTTT. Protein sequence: CASSYSSKLGLNTGELFF.

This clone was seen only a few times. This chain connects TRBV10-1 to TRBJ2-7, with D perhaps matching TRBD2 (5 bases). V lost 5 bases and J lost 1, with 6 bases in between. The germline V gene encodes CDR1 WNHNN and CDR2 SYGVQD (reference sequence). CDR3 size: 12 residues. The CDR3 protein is CASSPGSYEQYF. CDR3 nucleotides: TGCGCCAGCAGTCCGGGATCCTACGAGCAGTACTTC.

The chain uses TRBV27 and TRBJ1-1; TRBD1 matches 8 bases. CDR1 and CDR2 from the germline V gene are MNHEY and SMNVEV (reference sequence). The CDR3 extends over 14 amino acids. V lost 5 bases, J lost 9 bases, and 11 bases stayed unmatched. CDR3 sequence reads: CASSINPGQGQAFF. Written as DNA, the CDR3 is TGTGCCAGCAGTATAAATCCCGGACAGGGTCAAGCTTTCTTT.

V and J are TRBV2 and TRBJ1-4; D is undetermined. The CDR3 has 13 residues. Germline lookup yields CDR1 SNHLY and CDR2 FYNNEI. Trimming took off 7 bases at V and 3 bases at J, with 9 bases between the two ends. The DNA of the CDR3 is TGTGCCAGCATTTCTGAGGCTAATGAAAAACTGTTTTTT. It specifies CASISEANEKLFF.

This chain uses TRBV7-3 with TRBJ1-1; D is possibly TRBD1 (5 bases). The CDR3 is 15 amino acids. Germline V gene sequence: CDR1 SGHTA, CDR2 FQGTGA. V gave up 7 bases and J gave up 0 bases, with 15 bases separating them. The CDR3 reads CASKKGQGMNTEAFF. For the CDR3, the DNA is TGTGCCAGCAAAAAAGGTCAGGGCATGAACACTGAAGCTTTCTTT.

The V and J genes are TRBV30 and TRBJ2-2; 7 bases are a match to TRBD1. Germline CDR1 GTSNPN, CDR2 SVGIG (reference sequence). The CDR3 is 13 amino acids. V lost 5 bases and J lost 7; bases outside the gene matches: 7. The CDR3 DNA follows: TGTGCCTGGGAACAGGGGTTCGGCGGGGAGCTGTTTTTT. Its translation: CAWEQGFGGELFF.

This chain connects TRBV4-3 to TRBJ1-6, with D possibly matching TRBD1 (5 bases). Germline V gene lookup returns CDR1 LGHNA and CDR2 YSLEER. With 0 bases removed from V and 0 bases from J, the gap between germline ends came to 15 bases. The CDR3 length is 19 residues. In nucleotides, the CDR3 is TGCGCCAGCAGCCAAGAAAGCCGGCGGGGGAGCTCCTATAATTCACCCCTCCACTTT. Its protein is CASSQESRRGSSYNSPLHF.

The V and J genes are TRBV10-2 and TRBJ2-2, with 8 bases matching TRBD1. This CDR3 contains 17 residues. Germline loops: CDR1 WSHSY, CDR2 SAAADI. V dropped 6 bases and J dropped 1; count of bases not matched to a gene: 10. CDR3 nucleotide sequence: TGCGCCAGCAGAAGGCAGACAGGGGATGGGAACACCGGGGAGCTGTTTTTT. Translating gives CASRRQTGDGNTGELFF.